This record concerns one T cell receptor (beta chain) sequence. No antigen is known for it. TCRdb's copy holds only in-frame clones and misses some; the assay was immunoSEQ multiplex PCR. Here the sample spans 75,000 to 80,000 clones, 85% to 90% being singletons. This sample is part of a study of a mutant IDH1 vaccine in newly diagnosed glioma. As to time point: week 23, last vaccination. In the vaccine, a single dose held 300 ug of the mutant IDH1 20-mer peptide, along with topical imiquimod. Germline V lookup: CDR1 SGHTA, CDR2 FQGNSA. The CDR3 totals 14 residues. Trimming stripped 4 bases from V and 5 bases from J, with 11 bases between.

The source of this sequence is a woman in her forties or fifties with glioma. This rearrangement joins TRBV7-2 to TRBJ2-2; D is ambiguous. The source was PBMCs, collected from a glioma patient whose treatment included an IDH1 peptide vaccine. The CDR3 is CASSSRFKTGELFF. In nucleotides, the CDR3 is TGTGCCAGCAGCTCTAGATTTAAGACCGGGGAGCTGTTTTTT.